Listed here are 27 T cell receptor beta chains from one sample, sequenced in a study of blood T cell repertoires in COVID-19 (dated by TCRdb to 2018 to 2021). Library preparation used the immunoSEQ multiplex PCR assay. Sourced from immuneACCESS, this table was stored by TCRdb with only in-frame sequences that have V and J called. A share of the clones is absent; for the studies checked, an unresolved V gene accounts for under half, and the remainder has no known explanation. The sample table records about 350,000 clones; roughly 87% of these occur just once. Of the sample, under 1.3% falls within the top ten clones. The sequencing sample was made of PBMCs or T cells enriched from blood (not recorded which). The receptors originated from a woman aged 30 to 39 who had recovered from COVID-19.

The chain recombines TRBV27 with TRBJ2-3, with TRBD2 matching over 9 bases. V dropped 4 bases and J dropped 2; count of bases not matched to a gene: 7. CDR1 is MNHEY, CDR2 SMNVEV, per germline (reference sequence). The CDR3 is 16 residues long. DNA for the CDR3: TGTGCCAGCAGTTCGATAGCGGGGGCCCTCACAGATACGCAGTATTTT. Protein product: CASSSIAGALTDTQYF.

V and J are TRBV9 and TRBJ2-1, with 13 bases lining up with TRBD2. Germline V gene sequence: CDR1 SGDLS, CDR2 YYNGEE. This CDR3 has 17 amino acids. V lost 3 bases and J lost 0; bases outside the gene matches: 3. The CDR3 is CASSGLAGGDSYNEQFF. The CDR3 DNA reads as TGTGCCAGCAGCGGACTAGCGGGGGGCGACTCCTACAATGAGCAGTTCTTC.

The CDR3 nucleotides are TGCGCCAGCAGCCAAGGACAGGGTAGGGGGAAAAACACTGAAGCTTTCTTT. It is translated as CASSQGQGRGKNTEAFF. The chain uses TRBV4-1 and TRBJ1-1, with 7 bases fitting TRBD1. V was pared by 1 base and J by 2 bases, with 10 bases of the junction left unmatched. CDR3 size: 17 residues. The germline gives CDR1 MGHRA, CDR2 YSYEKL.

A word on this clone: This same CDR3 is encoded by further DNA sequences in the sample. The rearrangement joins TRBV10-1 to TRBJ1-2; D call uncertain. Germline CDR1 is WNHNN and CDR2 is SYGVQD (reference sequence). V lost 2 bases to trimming and J lost 2 bases, with 6 bases between them. The CDR3 extends over 13 amino acids. For the CDR3, the DNA is TGCGCCAGCAGTGAGGCTAGGAACTATGGCTACACCTTC. It yields the protein CASSEARNYGYTF.

This CDR3 reads CASSPQGQGLEKLFF. Written as DNA, the CDR3 is TGTGCCAGCTCACCACAGGGACAGGGCTTAGAAAAACTGTTTTTT. The V gene is TRBV18, the J gene TRBJ1-4; 9 bases agree with TRBD1. V was clipped by 1 base and J by 8 bases; unmatched bases: 5. The CDR3 is 15 residues long. Germline V gives CDR1 KGHSH, CDR2 LQKENI.

This chain connects TRBV4-3 to TRBJ2-3; the D gene is possibly TRBD1 (5 bases). The V gene's germline CDR1 is LGHNA and CDR2 YSLEER. V was pared by 1 base and J by 5 bases, with 10 bases between. The CDR3 loop spans 14 amino acids. CDR3 in DNA: TGCGCCAGCAGCCAAGGACAGCAGGGAGATACGCAGTATTTT. It translates to CASSQGQQGDTQYF.

The chain links TRBV7-9 to TRBJ2-3; TRBD1 matches 9 bases. Trimming cost V 5 bases and J 1 base; bases outside gene matches: 7. The CDR3 contains 16 residues. Germline lookup yields CDR1 SEHNR and CDR2 FQNEAQ (reference sequence). In nucleotides, the CDR3 is TGTGCCAGCAGCGTGGGACAGGGAGGCGGCACAGATACGCAGTATTTT. Translated: CASSVGQGGGTDTQYF.

The chain joins TRBV1 to TRBJ2-7; no DNA check was done on the table's D call, TRBD2. TRBV1 is an annotated pseudogene. There are 15 residues in the CDR3. The CDR3 DNA reads as TGCACCAGCACCCCGTGGCGGGGGGGCTCCTACGAGCAGTACTTC. Translating gives CTSTPWRGGSYEQYF.

The chain uses TRBV4-3 and TRBJ2-7, with 12 positions matching TRBD2. Germline V gene sequence: CDR1 LGHNA, CDR2 YSLEER. The CDR3 sequence is 15 residues long. Losses at the gene ends were 3 bases for V and 5 bases for J; bases not matched to a gene: 5. CDR3 coding DNA: TGCGCCAGCAGCCAGCTAGCGGGGGGGCCCCACGAGCAGTACTTC. Its protein is CASSQLAGGPHEQYF.

The DNA of the CDR3 is TGTGCCAGCAGCCCGAAAGGGAGTTTAGGCTACACCTTC. Translation gives CASSPKGSLGYTF. This chain connects TRBV7-2 to TRBJ1-2; no clear D. Germline CDR1 is SGHTA and CDR2 is FQGNSA. CDR3 size: 13 residues. Trimming took off 5 bases at V and 8 bases at J, with 15 bases between the two ends.

The rearrangement joins TRBV27 to TRBJ2-1; TRBD1 is a possible D gene (5 bases). Germline CDR1 MNHEY, CDR2 SMNVEV (reference sequence). V lost 9 bases, J lost 0 bases, and 15 bases lay in between. The CDR3 has 15 residues. CDR3 in amino acids: CASQPGALSYNEQFF. CDR3 nucleotides: TGTGCCAGTCAGCCTGGGGCTCTCTCCTACAATGAGCAGTTCTTC.

This chain links TRBV5-1 with TRBJ1-1; TRBD1 matches at 8 bases. CDR3 size: 14 residues. CDR1 and CDR2 from the germline V gene are SGHRS and YFSETQ. V shed 3 bases, J shed 3 bases, and the junction held 4 bases outside the gene matches. The CDR3 DNA follows: TGCGCCAGCAGCTCACAGGGGGTGGACACTGAAGCTTTCTTT. Protein product: CASSSQGVDTEAFF.

This rearrangement joins TRBV9 to TRBJ2-5; TRBD1 matches at 10 bases. Germline V gives CDR1 SGDLS, CDR2 YYNGEE. The CDR3 consists of 13 residues. V lost 6 bases to trimming and J lost 5 bases; unmatched junction nucleotides: 4. The CDR3 DNA sequence: TGTGCCAGCACAGCGGGACAGGGGGAGACCCAGTACTTC. This translates into CASTAGQGETQYF.

CDR3 protein: CASSTTHRGWQPQHF. CDR3 DNA sequence: TGTGCCAGCAGTACGACCCACAGGGGCTGGCAGCCCCAGCATTTT. The chain recombines TRBV27 with TRBJ1-5, with 7 nucleotides matching TRBD1. V lost 5 bases, J lost 7 bases, and 11 bases stayed unmatched. The CDR3 runs 15 residues. The V gene's germline CDR1 is MNHEY and CDR2 SMNVEV (reference sequence).

This rearrangement joins TRBV27 to TRBJ1-4; TRBD1 matches at 9 bases. There are 15 residues in the CDR3. V dropped 4 bases and J dropped 8; count of bases not matched to a gene: 8. CDR1 is MNHEY, CDR2 SMNVEV, per germline (reference sequence). Here the CDR3 reads CASSSRQGVGEKLFF. The CDR3, as DNA: TGTGCCAGCAGTTCAAGACAGGGGGTAGGAGAAAAACTGTTTTTT.

The chain links TRBV16 to TRBJ1-6; no clear D gene. This CDR3 has 14 amino acids. Trimming took 7 bases from V and 9 from J, leaving 16 bases between them. CDR1 and CDR2 from the germline V gene are KGHSY and FQNENV. The CDR3 region is CASNLAGSGSPLHF. CDR3 DNA sequence: TGTGCCAGCAACCTAGCAGGCTCGGGTTCACCCCTCCACTTT.

This chain uses TRBV19 with TRBJ1-1; a possible D gene is TRBD1 (6 bases). V was cut by 6 bases and J by 7 bases, with 15 bases left in between. In germline, CDR1 is LNHDA, CDR2 SQIVND (reference sequence). CDR3 size: 13 residues. For the CDR3, the DNA is TGTGCCAGTAGACCCCGGGGGGCCGATGAAGCTTTCTTT. Encoded protein: CASRPRGADEAFF.

The V and J genes are TRBV7-9 and TRBJ2-4, with D maybe TRBD2 (6 bases). The CDR3 has 16 residues. Germline V gene data show CDR1 as SEHNR and CDR2 as FQNEAQ (reference sequence). Trimming stripped 1 base from V and 2 bases from J, with 12 bases between. CDR3 amino acids: CASSLGGGVTKNIQYF. The CDR3 DNA is TGTGCCAGCAGCTTAGGTGGCGGGGTAACCAAAAACATTCAGTACTTC.

This clone was detected once. V is TRBV19 and J is TRBJ2-7, with a possible D match to TRBD1 (5 bases). Trimming pared 2 bases from V and 0 bases from J, leaving 8 bases between. CDR1 and CDR2 (germline): LNHDA, SQIVND (reference sequence). This CDR3 spans 14 amino acids. The CDR3 DNA reads TGTGCCAGTAGTATAAGGGGAAGCTCCTACGAGCAGTACTTC. Protein: CASSIRGSSYEQYF.

This clone was seen a few times. V is TRBV20-1 and J is TRBJ1-4; TRBD1 might be the D (5 bases). Germline CDR1 is DFQATT and CDR2 is SNEGSKA (reference sequence). The CDR3 loop spans 10 amino acids. V lost 6 bases and J 15 bases, leaving 14 bases between the germline ends. The CDR3 bases are TGCAGTGCAAGTGGGGGGAGGGTGTTTTTT. Amino acids: CSASGGRVFF.

The chain uses TRBV10-1 and TRBJ2-1; 10 bases are shared with TRBD2. V shed 4 bases, J shed 8 bases, and the junction held 11 bases outside the gene matches. The CDR3 sequence is 16 residues long. CDR1 and CDR2 from the germline V gene are WNHNN and SYGVQD (reference sequence). The CDR3 loop is CASSAPQRGGQDEQFF. As DNA, the CDR3 is TGCGCCAGCAGTGCGCCTCAGCGGGGGGGCCAGGATGAGCAGTTCTTC.

V and J are TRBV5-1 and TRBJ1-1; TRBD1 agrees at 7 bases. Germline CDR1 is SGHRS and CDR2 is YFSETQ. The CDR3 extends over 15 amino acids. The trim removed 4 bases at V and 0 bases at J, leaving 6 bases unmatched. As DNA, the CDR3 is TGCGCCAGCAGCCCAGAGCAGGGGGTGAACACTGAAGCTTTCTTT. It encodes CASSPEQGVNTEAFF.

The count of this clone is one. The chain couples TRBV19 to TRBJ1-5; D uncertain. The CDR3 has 14 amino acids. CDR1 is LNHDA, CDR2 SQIVND, per germline (reference sequence). Trimming pared 5 bases from V and 3 bases from J, leaving 11 bases between. The CDR3 DNA follows: TGTGCCAGTAGTCCCACAGAATTCAATCAGCCCCAGCATTTT. Residues: CASSPTEFNQPQHF.

The rearrangement uses TRBV4-1 and TRBJ2-2; no firm D call. Germline CDR1 and CDR2: MGHRA and YSYEKL. The V end lost 1 base, the J end lost 1 base, and 10 bases lay between the germline ends. This CDR3 contains 16 residues. As DNA, the CDR3 is TGCGCCAGCAGCCAAGTTTCGATCGGGAACACCGGGGAGCTGTTTTTT. Its protein is CASSQVSIGNTGELFF.

The chain carries TRBV10-1 and TRBJ2-2; maybe TRBD1 (6 bases). V was pared by 3 bases and J by 4 bases, with 9 bases between. The CDR3 sequence is 14 residues long. Germline V gene sequence: CDR1 WNHNN, CDR2 SYGVQD (reference sequence). CDR3 region: CASSDTGLTGELFF. In nucleotides, the CDR3 is TGCGCCAGCAGTGACACAGGGCTCACCGGGGAGCTGTTTTTT.

The chain joins TRBV18 to TRBJ1-1, with TRBD1 identical over 8 bases. V shed 1 base and J 4 bases; nucleotides not matched to a gene: 2. The CDR3 runs to 14 residues. In germline, CDR1 is KGHSH, CDR2 LQKENI. The CDR3 coding sequence is TGTGCCAGCTCACCACAGGGGACAGGCACTGAAGCTTTCTTT. Its protein is CASSPQGTGTEAFF. Based on the CDR3 plus reference TRBV18 and TRBJ1-1, the full variable domain is NAGVMQNPRHLVRRRGQEARLRCSPMKGHSHVYWYRQLPEEGLKFMVYLQKENIIDESGMPKERFSAEFPKEGPSILRIQQVVRGDSAAYFCASSPQGTGTEAFFGQGTRLTVV.

The gene calls are TRBV2 and TRBJ2-5; 11 bases are a match to TRBD1. With 2 bases clipped from V and 5 bases from J, the junction kept 7 bases outside the gene matches. Germline loops: CDR1 SNHLY, CDR2 FYNNEI. The CDR3 has 16 residues. The CDR3 is CASSEPGQGVRETQYF. CDR3 coding DNA: TGTGCCAGCAGTGAACCGGGACAGGGGGTTAGGGAGACCCAGTACTTC.